Listed here are 12 T cell receptor beta chains from one sample, sequenced in a study of blood T cell repertoires in COVID-19. Only in-frame clones appear in the TCRdb table, and some are missing; sequencing was by immunoSEQ multiplex PCR. The table has 80,000 to 100,000 clones, just over 85% seen once; the top ten hold around 1.9%. The sequencing input was peripheral blood. The receptors stem from a man aged 45-65 years with COVID-19, enrolled during active disease.

The V and J genes are TRBV9 and TRBJ1-1; D is uncertain. V gave up 1 base and J gave up 1 base, with 5 bases separating them. This CDR3 is built from 13 residues. Germline V gene data show CDR1 as SGDLS and CDR2 as YYNGEE. For the CDR3, the DNA is TGTGCCAGCAGCGTAAGAGAGAACACTGAAGCTTTCTTT. Protein product: CASSVRENTEAFF. Supplemented by reference TRBV9 and TRBJ1-1, the full variable domain reads DSGVTQTPKHLITATGQRVTLRCSPRSGDLSVYWYQQSLDQGLQFLIQYYNGEERAKGNILERFSAQQFPDLHSELNLSSLELGDSALYFCASSVRENTEAFFGQGTRLTVV.

The rearrangement links TRBV6-2 or TRBV6-3 to TRBJ2-7; 10 positions agree with TRBD2. CDR1 and CDR2 from the germline V gene are MNHEY and SVGEGT. J lost 2 bases, V lost 5 bases, and 6 bases had no gene match. The CDR3 runs 15 residues. Here the CDR3 DNA reads TGTGCCAGCAGTAGAACTAGCGGGATTGCCTACGAGCAGTACTTC. As protein: CASSRTSGIAYEQYF.

V is TRBV9 and J is TRBJ2-2; TRBD2 matches 7 bases. V gave up 0 bases and J gave up 1 base; unmatched junction bases: 3. This CDR3 contains 16 residues. The germline V gene has CDR1 SGDLS and CDR2 YYNGEE. CDR3 sequence reads: CASSVGPGGNTGELFF. CDR3 DNA: TGTGCCAGCAGCGTAGGCCCGGGGGGGAACACCGGGGAGCTGTTTTTT. Full variable domain (remainder filled in from reference TRBV9 and TRBJ2-2): DSGVTQTPKHLITATGQRVTLRCSPRSGDLSVYWYQQSLDQGLQFLIQYYNGEERAKGNILERFSAQQFPDLHSELNLSSLELGDSALYFCASSVGPGGNTGELFFGEGSRLTVL.

V and J are TRBV5-1 and TRBJ1-3; a weak D match, TRBD1 (5 bases). CDR1 SGHRS and CDR2 YFSETQ come from the germline V gene. The CDR3 has 15 amino acids. Trimming removed 4 bases from V and 2 bases from J, with 13 bases in between. CDR3 bases: TGCGCCAGCAGCCCCGACGGGGGGACTGGAAACACCATATATTTT. It codes for CASSPDGGTGNTIYF.

This clone has just one count. As DNA, the CDR3 is TGTGCCAGCAGTCTGACAGGGAGCTACGAGCAGTACTTC. Translating gives CASSLTGSYEQYF. This chain connects TRBV27 to TRBJ2-7; TRBD1 matches at 7 bases. V was clipped by 5 bases and J by 3 bases; unmatched bases: 4. From germline, CDR1 is MNHEY and CDR2 SMNVEV (reference sequence). The CDR3 runs 13 residues.

The chain employs TRBV4-3 and TRBJ1-2, with D hard to call. The CDR3 sequence is 13 residues long. Trimming took off 0 bases at V and 4 bases at J, with 6 bases between the two ends. Germline lookup yields CDR1 LGHNA and CDR2 YSLEER. The DNA for the CDR3 is TGCGCCAGCAGCCAAGAACGAGGCTATGGCTACACCTTC. Its translation: CASSQERGYGYTF.

V is TRBV28 and J is TRBJ1-1; 7 bases fit TRBD1. The V and J ends lost 6 bases and 1 base, in that order; junction bases with no gene match: 5. This CDR3 has 14 residues. Germline V gives CDR1 MDHEN, CDR2 SYDVKM. CDR3 DNA: TGTGCCAGCAGCCCTCGGGACAGGAACACTGAAGCTTTCTTT. Encoded protein: CASSPRDRNTEAFF.

This chain links TRBV19 with TRBJ2-1; 13 bases match TRBD2. The CDR3 has 18 amino acids. The germline CDR1 and CDR2 sequences are LNHDA and SQIVND (reference sequence). With V trimmed by 3 bases and J by 7 bases, 12 bases remained unmatched. The CDR3 nucleotides are TGTGCCAGTAGTATGACCACCTGGACTAGCGGGGGCCGTAATGAGCAGTTCTTC. It is translated as CASSMTTWTSGGRNEQFF.

The gene calls are TRBV14 and TRBJ1-3, with 7 bases lining up with TRBD1. The V gene end was trimmed by 2 bases and the J gene end by 11 bases; junction bases not matched to a gene: 9. The CDR3 is 14 residues long. CDR1 is SGHDN and CDR2 is FVKESK in the germline V gene. In nucleotides, the CDR3 is TGTGCCAGCAGCCAAAATCCGACAGGGCTGGCCATATATTTT. This encodes CASSQNPTGLAIYF.

This chain connects TRBV19 to TRBJ2-2, with D maybe TRBD2 (5 bases). The CDR3 contains 15 residues. V dropped 1 base and J dropped 8 bases, with 14 bases sitting between them. Germline CDR1 LNHDA, CDR2 SQIVND (reference sequence). DNA of the CDR3: TGTGCCAGTAGTATAGTCGGGAAGATCGGGGGGGAGCTGTTTTTT. Amino acid sequence: CASSIVGKIGGELFF.

Only one count was recorded for this clone. The rearrangement joins TRBV2 to TRBJ2-2; a possible D gene is TRBD2 (6 bases). The CDR3 consists of 13 residues. Germline V gene sequence: CDR1 SNHLY, CDR2 FYNNEI. The ends were cut back, 10 bases at V and 6 bases at J, with 15 bases in the middle. The CDR3 nucleotides read TGTGCCACCTCGGACTACACTGCCGGGGAGCTGTTTTTT. Translated: CATSDYTAGELFF. The full variable domain, completed using reference TRBV2 and TRBJ2-2, is EPEVTQTPSHQVTQMGQEVILRCVPISNHLYFYWYRQILGQKVEFLVSFYNNEISEKSEIFDDQFSVERPDGSNFTLKIRSTKLEDSAMYFCATSDYTAGELFFGEGSRLTVL.

The V and J genes are TRBV19 and TRBJ2-5; no clear D. Trimming left V 0 bases short and J 5 bases short, with 10 bases between. Germline loops: CDR1 LNHDA, CDR2 SQIVND (reference sequence). The CDR3 contains 14 residues. This chain's CDR3 is CASSIESSRETQYF. Written as DNA, the CDR3 is TGTGCCAGTAGTATAGAGAGTTCCCGGGAGACCCAGTACTTC.